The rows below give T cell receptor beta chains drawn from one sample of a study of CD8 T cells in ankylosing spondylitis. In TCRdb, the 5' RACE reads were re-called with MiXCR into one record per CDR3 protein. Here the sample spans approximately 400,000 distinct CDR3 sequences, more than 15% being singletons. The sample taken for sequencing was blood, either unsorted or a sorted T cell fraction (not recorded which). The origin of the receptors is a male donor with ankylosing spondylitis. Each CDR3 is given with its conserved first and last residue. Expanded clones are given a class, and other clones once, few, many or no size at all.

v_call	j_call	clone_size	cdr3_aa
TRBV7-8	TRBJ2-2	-	CASSPLRIQAGSGELFF
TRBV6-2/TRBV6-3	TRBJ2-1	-	CASSSIVSNEQFF
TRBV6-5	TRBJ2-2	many	CASGTGTGELFF
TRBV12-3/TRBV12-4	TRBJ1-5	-	CASSTQGQSNQPQHF
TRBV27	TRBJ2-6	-	CASSFGSGGSGANVLTF
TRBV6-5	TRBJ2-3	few	CASSYSADTDTQYF
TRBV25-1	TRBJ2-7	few	CASSVFSYEQYF
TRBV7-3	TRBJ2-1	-	CASSLALASSDEQFF
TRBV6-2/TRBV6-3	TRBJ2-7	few	CASSYLGRSLGSGKGGHLF
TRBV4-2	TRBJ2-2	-	CASSLPRTSGRAWTGELFF